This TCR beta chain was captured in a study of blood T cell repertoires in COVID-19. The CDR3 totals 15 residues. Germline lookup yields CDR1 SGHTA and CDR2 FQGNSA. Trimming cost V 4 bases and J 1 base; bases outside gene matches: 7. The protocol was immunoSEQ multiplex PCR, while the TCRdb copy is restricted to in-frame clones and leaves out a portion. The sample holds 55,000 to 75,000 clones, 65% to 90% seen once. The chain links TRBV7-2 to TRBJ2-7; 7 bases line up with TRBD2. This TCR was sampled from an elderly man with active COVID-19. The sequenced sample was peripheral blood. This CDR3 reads CASSSGGSGSYEQYF. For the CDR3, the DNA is TGTGCCAGCAGCTCCGGAGGTAGCGGGTCCTACGAGCAGTACTTC.